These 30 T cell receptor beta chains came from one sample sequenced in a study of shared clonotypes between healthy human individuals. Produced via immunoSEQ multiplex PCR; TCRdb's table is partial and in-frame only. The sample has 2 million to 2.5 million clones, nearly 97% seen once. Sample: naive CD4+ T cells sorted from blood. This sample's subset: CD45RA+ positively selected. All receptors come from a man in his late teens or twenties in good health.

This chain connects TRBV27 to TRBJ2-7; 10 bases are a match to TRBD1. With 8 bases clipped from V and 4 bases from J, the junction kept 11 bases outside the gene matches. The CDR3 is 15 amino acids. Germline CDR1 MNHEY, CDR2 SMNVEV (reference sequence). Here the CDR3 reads CASRSEGQGTYEQYF. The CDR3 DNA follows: TGTGCCAGCCGGTCAGAGGGACAGGGGACGTACGAGCAGTACTTC.

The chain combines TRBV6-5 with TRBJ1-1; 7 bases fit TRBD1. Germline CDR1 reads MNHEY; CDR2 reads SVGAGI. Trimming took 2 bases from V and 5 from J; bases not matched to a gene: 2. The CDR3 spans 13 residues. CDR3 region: CASSYRGHTEAFF. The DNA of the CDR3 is TGTGCCAGCAGTTACAGGGGGCATACTGAAGCTTTCTTT.

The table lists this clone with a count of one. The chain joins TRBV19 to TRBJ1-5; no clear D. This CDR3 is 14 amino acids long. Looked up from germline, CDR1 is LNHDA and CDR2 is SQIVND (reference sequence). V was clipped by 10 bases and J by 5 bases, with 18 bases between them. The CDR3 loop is CATAAGDLDQPQHF. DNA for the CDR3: TGTGCCACCGCTGCGGGCGACCTAGATCAGCCCCAGCATTTT.

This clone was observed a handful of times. The CDR3 region has the DNA TGTGCCAGCAGCGTCGGACAGGGCCTCGAGCAGTACTTC. Its protein product is CASSVGQGLEQYF. The V and J genes are TRBV7-3 and TRBJ2-7; TRBD1 matches at 8 bases. In germline, CDR1 is SGHTA, CDR2 FQGTGA. Trimming removed 5 bases from V and 6 bases from J; junction bases left unmatched: 6. The CDR3 is 13 residues long.

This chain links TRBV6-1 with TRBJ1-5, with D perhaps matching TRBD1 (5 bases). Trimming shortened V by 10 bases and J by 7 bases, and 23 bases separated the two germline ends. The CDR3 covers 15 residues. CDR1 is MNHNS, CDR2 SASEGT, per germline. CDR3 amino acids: CATSRVGAGEQPQHF. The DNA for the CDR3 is TGTGCCACCTCGAGGGTAGGGGCCGGGGAGCAGCCCCAGCATTTT.

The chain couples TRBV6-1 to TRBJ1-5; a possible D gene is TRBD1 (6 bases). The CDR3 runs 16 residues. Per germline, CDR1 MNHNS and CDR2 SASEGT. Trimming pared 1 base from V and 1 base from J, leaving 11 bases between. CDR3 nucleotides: TGTGCCAGCAGTGAAGAAGGGGGTGGGAGCAATCAGCCCCAGCATTTT. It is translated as CASSEEGGGSNQPQHF.

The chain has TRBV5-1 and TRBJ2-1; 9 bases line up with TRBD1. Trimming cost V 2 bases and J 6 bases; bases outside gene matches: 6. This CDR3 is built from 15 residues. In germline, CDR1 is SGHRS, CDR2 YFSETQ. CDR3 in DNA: TGCGCCAGCAGCTTCACAGGGGGCGCGGGCAATGAGCAGTTCTTC. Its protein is CASSFTGGAGNEQFF.

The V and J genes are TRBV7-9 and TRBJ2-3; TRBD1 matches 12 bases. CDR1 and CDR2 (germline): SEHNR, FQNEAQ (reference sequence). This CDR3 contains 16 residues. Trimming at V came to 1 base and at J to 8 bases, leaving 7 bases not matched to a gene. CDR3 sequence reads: CASSLVLGQGALTQYF. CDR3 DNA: TGTGCCAGCAGCTTAGTATTGGGACAGGGGGCCCTTACGCAGTATTTT.

Here the CDR3 reads CASSWSGGQDIYF. DNA of the CDR3: TGTGCCAGCAGTTGGTCGGGGGGGCAAGACATATATTTT. This chain links TRBV6-6 with TRBJ1-3, with D possibly matching TRBD1 (6 bases). Germline V gene sequence: CDR1 MNHNY, CDR2 SVGAGI (reference sequence). The CDR3 has 13 amino acids. The ends were cut back, 4 bases at V and 12 bases at J, with 16 bases in the middle.

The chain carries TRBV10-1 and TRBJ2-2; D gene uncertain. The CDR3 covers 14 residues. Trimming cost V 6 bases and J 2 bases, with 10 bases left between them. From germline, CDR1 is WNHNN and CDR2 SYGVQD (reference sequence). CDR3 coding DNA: TGCGCCAGCAGGATGGGCAGTAACACCGGGGAGCTGTTTTTT. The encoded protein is CASRMGSNTGELFF.

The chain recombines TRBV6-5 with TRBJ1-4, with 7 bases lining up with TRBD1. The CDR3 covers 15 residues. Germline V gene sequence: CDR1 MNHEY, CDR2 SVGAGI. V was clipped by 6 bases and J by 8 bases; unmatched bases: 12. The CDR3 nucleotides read TGTGCCAGCAGCGGACAGGCCCGTCAGGGGGAAAAACTGTTTTTT. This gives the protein CASSGQARQGEKLFF.

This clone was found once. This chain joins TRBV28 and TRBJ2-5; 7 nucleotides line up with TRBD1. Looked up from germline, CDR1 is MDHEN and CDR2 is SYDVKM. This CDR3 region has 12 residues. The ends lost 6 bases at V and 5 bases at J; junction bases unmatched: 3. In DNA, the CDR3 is TGTGCCAGCAGACTAGGGGGCGAGACCCAGTACTTC. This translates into CASRLGGETQYF.

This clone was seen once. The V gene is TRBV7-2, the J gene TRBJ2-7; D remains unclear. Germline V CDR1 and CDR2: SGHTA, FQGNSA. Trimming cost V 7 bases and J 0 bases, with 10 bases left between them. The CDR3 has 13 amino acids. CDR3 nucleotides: TGTGCCAGCACCAACCTTCCCTCCTACGAGCAGTACTTC. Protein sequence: CASTNLPSYEQYF.

The CDR3 DNA is TGTGCCAGCAGTTTACTAGACGGGGGGCAGCCCCAGCATTTT. Its protein is CASSLLDGGQPQHF. The rearrangement joins TRBV27 to TRBJ1-5; weak D call: TRBD1 (5 bases). Germline V gives CDR1 MNHEY, CDR2 SMNVEV (reference sequence). CDR3 size: 14 residues. V shed 2 bases and J shed 7 bases, with 12 bases lying between them.

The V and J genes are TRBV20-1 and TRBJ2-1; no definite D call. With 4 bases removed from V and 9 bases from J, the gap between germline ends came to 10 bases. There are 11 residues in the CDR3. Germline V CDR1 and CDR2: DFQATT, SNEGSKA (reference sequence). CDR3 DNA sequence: TGCAGTGCTACCCCAGGTATTGAGCAGTTCTTC. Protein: CSATPGIEQFF.

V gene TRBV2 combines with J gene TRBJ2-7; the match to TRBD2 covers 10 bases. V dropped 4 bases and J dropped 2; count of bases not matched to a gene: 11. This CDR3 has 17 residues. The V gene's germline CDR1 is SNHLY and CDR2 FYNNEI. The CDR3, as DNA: TGTGCCAGCAGTGGCGGAGCGAGGCTAGCGGGAGCCTACGAGCAGTACTTC. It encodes CASSGGARLAGAYEQYF.

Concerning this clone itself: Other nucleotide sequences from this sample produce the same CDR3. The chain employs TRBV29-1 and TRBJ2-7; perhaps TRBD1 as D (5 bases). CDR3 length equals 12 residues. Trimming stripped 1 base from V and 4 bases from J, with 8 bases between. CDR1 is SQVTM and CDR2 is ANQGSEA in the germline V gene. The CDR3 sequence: CSVEGQGYEQYF. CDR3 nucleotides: TGCAGCGTTGAAGGCCAGGGTTACGAGCAGTACTTC.

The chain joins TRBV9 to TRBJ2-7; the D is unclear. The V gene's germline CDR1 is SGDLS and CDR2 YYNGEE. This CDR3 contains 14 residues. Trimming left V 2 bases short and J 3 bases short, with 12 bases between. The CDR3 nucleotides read TGTGCCAGCAGCGTCGACTCGTCCCGCTACGAGCAGTACTTC. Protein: CASSVDSSRYEQYF. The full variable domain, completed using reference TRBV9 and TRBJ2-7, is DSGVTQTPKHLITATGQRVTLRCSPRSGDLSVYWYQQSLDQGLQFLIQYYNGEERAKGNILERFSAQQFPDLHSELNLSSLELGDSALYFCASSVDSSRYEQYFGPGTRLTVT.

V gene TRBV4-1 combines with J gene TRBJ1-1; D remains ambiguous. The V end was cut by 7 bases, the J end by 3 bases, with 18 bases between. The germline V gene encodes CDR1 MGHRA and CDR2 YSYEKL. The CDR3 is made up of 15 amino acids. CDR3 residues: CASKDGVLWDTEAFF. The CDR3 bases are TGCGCCAGCAAAGATGGGGTTCTTTGGGACACTGAAGCTTTCTTT.

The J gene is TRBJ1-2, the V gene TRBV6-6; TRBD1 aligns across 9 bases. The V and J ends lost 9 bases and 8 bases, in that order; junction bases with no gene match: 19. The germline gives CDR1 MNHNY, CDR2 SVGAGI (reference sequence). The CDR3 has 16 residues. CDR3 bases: TGTGCCAGTAGGGATGTGATCCTGGGACAGGGTGTGGGCTACACCTTC. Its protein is CASRDVILGQGVGYTF.

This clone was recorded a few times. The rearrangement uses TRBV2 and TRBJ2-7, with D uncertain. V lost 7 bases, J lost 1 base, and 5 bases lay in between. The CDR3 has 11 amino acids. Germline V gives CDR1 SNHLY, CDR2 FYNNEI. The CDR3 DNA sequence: TGTGCCAGCACAGAATCCTACGAGCAGTACTTC. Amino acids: CASTESYEQYF. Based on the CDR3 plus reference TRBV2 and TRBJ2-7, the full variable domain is EPEVTQTPSHQVTQMGQEVILRCVPISNHLYFYWYRQILGQKVEFLVSFYNNEISEKSEIFDDQFSVERPDGSNFTLKIRSTKLEDSAMYFCASTESYEQYFGPGTRLTVT.

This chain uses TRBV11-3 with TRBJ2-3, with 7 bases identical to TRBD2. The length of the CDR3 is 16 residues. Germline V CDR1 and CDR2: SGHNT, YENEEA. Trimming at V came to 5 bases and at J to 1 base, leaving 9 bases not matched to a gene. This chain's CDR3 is CASSPSGGRGTDTQYF. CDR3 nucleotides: TGTGCCAGCAGCCCCTCGGGGGGAAGGGGCACAGATACGCAGTATTTT.

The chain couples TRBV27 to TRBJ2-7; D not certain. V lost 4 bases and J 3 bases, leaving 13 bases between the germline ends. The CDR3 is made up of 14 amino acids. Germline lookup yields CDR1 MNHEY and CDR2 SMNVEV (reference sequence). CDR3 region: CASSSRARIYEQYF. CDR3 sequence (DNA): TGTGCCAGCAGTTCCCGGGCCAGGATCTACGAGCAGTACTTC.

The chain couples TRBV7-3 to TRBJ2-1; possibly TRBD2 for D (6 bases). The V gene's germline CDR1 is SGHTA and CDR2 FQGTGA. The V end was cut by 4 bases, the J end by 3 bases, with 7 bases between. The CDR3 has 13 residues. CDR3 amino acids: CASSSDYYNEQFF. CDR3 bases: TGTGCCAGCAGCTCGGACTACTACAATGAGCAGTTCTTC. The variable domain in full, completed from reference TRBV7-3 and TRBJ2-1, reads GAGVSQTPSNKVTEKGKYVELRCDPISGHTALYWYRQSLGQGPEFLIYFQGTGAADDSGLPNDRFFAVRPEGSVSTLKIQRTERGDSAVYLCASSSDYYNEQFFGPGTRLTVL.

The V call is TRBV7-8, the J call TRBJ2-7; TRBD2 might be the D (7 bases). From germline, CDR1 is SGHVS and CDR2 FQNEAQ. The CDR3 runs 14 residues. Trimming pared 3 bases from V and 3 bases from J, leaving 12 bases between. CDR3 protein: CASSFGGGGYEQYF. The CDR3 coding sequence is TGTGCCAGCAGCTTTGGCGGGGGCGGCTACGAGCAGTACTTC.

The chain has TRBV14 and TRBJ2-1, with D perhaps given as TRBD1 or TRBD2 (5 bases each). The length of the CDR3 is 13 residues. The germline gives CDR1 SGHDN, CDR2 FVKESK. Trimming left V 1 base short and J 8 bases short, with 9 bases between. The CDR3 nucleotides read TGTGCCAGCAGCCAAGCGGGGCACCATGAGCAGTTCTTC. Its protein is CASSQAGHHEQFF.

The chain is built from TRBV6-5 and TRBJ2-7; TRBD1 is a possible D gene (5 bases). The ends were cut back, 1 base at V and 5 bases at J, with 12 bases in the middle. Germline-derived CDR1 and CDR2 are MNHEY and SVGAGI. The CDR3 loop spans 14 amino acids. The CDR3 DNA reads TGTGCCAGCAGTTACTTAGCCAGGGTCGACGAGCAGTACTTC. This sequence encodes CASSYLARVDEQYF.

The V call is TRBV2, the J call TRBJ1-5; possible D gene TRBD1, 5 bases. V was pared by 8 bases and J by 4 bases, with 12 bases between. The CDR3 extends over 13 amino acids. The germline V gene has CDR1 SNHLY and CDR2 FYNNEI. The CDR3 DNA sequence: TGTGCCAGCGGGGGGGACGGGAATCAGCCCCAGCATTTT. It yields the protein CASGGDGNQPQHF. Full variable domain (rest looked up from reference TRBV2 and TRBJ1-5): EPEVTQTPSHQVTQMGQEVILRCVPISNHLYFYWYRQILGQKVEFLVSFYNNEISEKSEIFDDQFSVERPDGSNFTLKIRSTKLEDSAMYFCASGGDGNQPQHFGDGTRLSIL.

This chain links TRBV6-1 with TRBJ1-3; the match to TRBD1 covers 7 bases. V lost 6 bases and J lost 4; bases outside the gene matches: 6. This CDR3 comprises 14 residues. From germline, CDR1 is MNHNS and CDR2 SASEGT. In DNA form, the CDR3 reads TGTGCCAGCAGCGCAAGGGACAGCGGAAACACCATATATTTT. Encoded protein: CASSARDSGNTIYF.

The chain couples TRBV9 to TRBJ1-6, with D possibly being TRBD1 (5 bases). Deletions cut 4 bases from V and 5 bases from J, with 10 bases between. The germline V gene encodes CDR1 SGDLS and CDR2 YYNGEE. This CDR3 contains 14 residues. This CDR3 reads CASSQGPHNSPLHF. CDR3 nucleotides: TGTGCCAGCAGCCAGGGACCCCATAATTCACCCCTCCACTTT.